This passage covers 28 T cell receptor beta chains from one sample sequenced in a study of shared clonotypes between healthy human individuals. Assay used: immunoSEQ multiplex PCR; TCRdb lists only in-frame clones, some missing. The table records roughly 1,100,000 clones, approximately 72% of them present only once. The sequenced sample was memory CD4+ T cells sorted from blood. The subset denotes: CD45RA-negative fraction. The receptors come from a man aged 18 to 29 in good health.

The rearrangement links TRBV28 to TRBJ2-7; no clear D gene. Germline V gene data show CDR1 as MDHEN and CDR2 as SYDVKM. V lost 6 bases, J lost 3 bases, and 12 bases lay in between. CDR3 length: 13 residues. CDR3 bases: TGTGCCAGCAGCCCCCCTCCGATCTACGAGCAGTACTTC. Translating it yields CASSPPPIYEQYF.

This clone was seen a few times. This specimen includes other DNA sequences encoding the same CDR3. V is TRBV2 and J is TRBJ1-4, with 7 nucleotides matching TRBD1. The CDR3 has 14 amino acids. Germline V gene data show CDR1 as SNHLY and CDR2 as FYNNEI. V was clipped by 6 bases and J by 8 bases; unmatched bases: 9. CDR3 DNA: TGTGCCAGCAGGGAGACAGGGTTGGGCGAAAAACTGTTTTTT. It is translated as CASRETGLGEKLFF. Together with reference TRBV2 and TRBJ1-4, the CDR3 gives the full variable domain: EPEVTQTPSHQVTQMGQEVILRCVPISNHLYFYWYRQILGQKVEFLVSFYNNEISEKSEIFDDQFSVERPDGSNFTLKIRSTKLEDSAMYFCASRETGLGEKLFFGSGTQLSVL.

This clone appeared a few times. The same CDR3 also results from other DNA sequences found in this sample. The rearrangement joins TRBV2 to TRBJ1-2, with 7 bases aligning to TRBD1. Losses at the gene ends were 6 bases for V and 6 bases for J; bases not matched to a gene: 4. This CDR3 has 12 amino acids. CDR1 SNHLY and CDR2 FYNNEI come from the germline V gene. CDR3 protein: CASSRDRDGYTF. The DNA for the CDR3 is TGTGCCAGCAGCAGAGACAGGGATGGCTACACCTTC.

The chain has TRBV12-5 and TRBJ1-2; possible D gene TRBD1, 6 bases. The CDR3 sequence is 12 residues long. Germline V gene data show CDR1 as LGHNT and CDR2 as FRNRAP. Trimming cost V 6 bases and J 8 bases, with 13 bases left between them. DNA of the CDR3: TGTGCTAGTGGCCACAGGGACTCGGGCTACACCTTC. As protein: CASGHRDSGYTF.

The sample holds one count of this clone. The rearrangement uses TRBV10-3 and TRBJ1-1, with 8 nucleotides matching TRBD1. V dropped 3 bases and J dropped 6; count of bases not matched to a gene: 6. Germline V gene sequence: CDR1 ENHRY, CDR2 SYGVKD. CDR3 length: 14 amino acids. CDR3 nucleotide sequence: TGTGCCATCAGTGATAGGCAGGGGGCGGCTGAAGCTTTCTTT. It encodes CAISDRQGAAEAFF.

The genes are TRBV11-2 and TRBJ1-1; D ambiguous. V gave up 3 bases and J gave up 1 base, with 3 bases separating them. CDR3 length: 12 residues. Per germline, CDR1 SGHAT and CDR2 FQNNGV. The CDR3 here is CASSFSNTEAFF. The CDR3 nucleotides are TGTGCCAGCAGCTTTTCGAACACTGAAGCTTTCTTT. The whole variable domain, filled in from reference TRBV11-2 and TRBJ1-1, reads EAGVAQSPRYKIIEKRQSVAFWCNPISGHATLYWYQQILGQGPKLLIQFQNNGVVDDSQLPKDRFSAERLKGVDSTLKIQPAKLEDSAVYLCASSFSNTEAFFGQGTRLTVV.

This clone was seen only a few times. This chain uses TRBV30 with TRBJ2-1, with TRBD2 matching over 11 bases. Germline V CDR1 and CDR2: GTSNPN, SVGIG (reference sequence). CDR3 length equals 15 residues. With V trimmed by 2 bases and J by 11 bases, 11 bases remained unmatched. The CDR3 protein is CAWSKFSSGGAQQFF. The CDR3, as DNA: TGTGCCTGGAGTAAGTTCAGTAGCGGGGGGGCCCAGCAGTTCTTC. Variable domain in full (rest from reference TRBV30 and TRBJ2-1): SQTIHQWPATLVQPVGSPLSLECTVEGTSNPNLYWYRQAAGRGLQLLFYSVGIGQISSEVPQNLSASRPQDRQFILSSKKLLLSDSGFYLCAWSKFSSGGAQQFFGPGTRLTVL.

This chain connects TRBV5-1 to TRBJ2-2; possible D gene TRBD2, 5 bases. CDR3 length: 15 amino acids. Germline V gene lookup returns CDR1 SGHRS and CDR2 YFSETQ. V was cut by 4 bases and J by 4 bases, with 14 bases left in between. The CDR3 spells CASSLSLEGTGELFF. The CDR3 DNA sequence: TGCGCCAGCAGCCTCAGCTTAGAGGGCACCGGGGAGCTGTTTTTT. Combining the CDR3 with reference TRBV5-1 and TRBJ2-2 gives the whole variable domain KAGVTQTPRYLIKTRGQQVTLSCSPISGHRSVSWYQQTPGQGLQFLFEYFSETQRNKGNFPGRFSGRQFSNSRSEMNVSTLELGDSALYLCASSLSLEGTGELFFGEGSRLTVL.

The chain uses TRBV14 and TRBJ2-3; D uncertain. Trimming left V 4 bases short and J 2 bases short, with 7 bases between. This CDR3 contains 13 residues. Per germline, CDR1 SGHDN and CDR2 FVKESK. The CDR3 DNA is TGTGCCAGCAGCCGGTTAGTCACAGATACGCAGTATTTT. Its protein product is CASSRLVTDTQYF.

This clone showed up just once. The chain uses TRBV27 and TRBJ1-6, with D unclear. Trimming shortened V by 2 bases and J by 6 bases, and 17 bases separated the two germline ends. The CDR3 totals 17 residues. The V gene's germline CDR1 is MNHEY and CDR2 SMNVEV (reference sequence). The CDR3 region is CASSLGSGLRSNSPLHF. The CDR3 region has the DNA TGTGCCAGCAGTTTAGGGTCAGGATTGCGGAGTAATTCACCCCTCCACTTT.

Worth noting for this clone: Within the sample, other DNA sequences also encode this same CDR3. The rearrangement joins TRBV7-2 to TRBJ2-7; maybe TRBD2 (7 bases). Trimming shortened V by 5 bases and J by 1 base, and 12 bases separated the two germline ends. The germline V gene encodes CDR1 SGHTA and CDR2 FQGNSA. The CDR3 contains 14 residues. As DNA, the CDR3 is TGTGCCAGCAGCCTTGGGAGGGGGTCCTACGAGCAGTACTTC. Its protein is CASSLGRGSYEQYF.

The chain links TRBV28 to TRBJ2-1; 8 nucleotides agree with TRBD2. Germline trimming cut 5 bases from V and 0 bases from J; bases unmatched to any gene: 3. The germline V gene has CDR1 MDHEN and CDR2 SYDVKM. The length of the CDR3 is 15 residues. CDR3 region: CASSSSGDSYNEQFF. The CDR3 nucleotides read TGTGCCAGCAGTAGTAGCGGGGACTCCTACAATGAGCAGTTCTTC.

The chain is built from TRBV7-2 and TRBJ1-6, with 7 bases matching TRBD1. The CDR3 spans 16 residues. V lost 5 bases to trimming and J lost 10 bases; unmatched junction nucleotides: 14. Germline V gene sequence: CDR1 SGHTA, CDR2 FQGNSA. CDR3 residues: CASSPRDSLLGSPLHF. CDR3 sequence (DNA): TGTGCCAGCAGCCCCCGGGACAGTCTGTTGGGCTCACCCCTCCACTTT.

This sequence joins TRBV5-4 and TRBJ2-3; either TRBD1 or TRBD2 may fit D (6 bases each). V lost 4 bases and J 4 bases, leaving 16 bases between the germline ends. Germline V gives CDR1 SGHNT, CDR2 YYREEE (reference sequence). The CDR3 has 15 residues. The CDR3 protein is CASSPPVGGADTQYF. Written as DNA, the CDR3 is TGTGCCAGCAGCCCCCCGGTCGGGGGCGCAGATACGCAGTATTTT.

The chain has TRBV18 and TRBJ1-2; no clear D. In germline, CDR1 is KGHSH, CDR2 LQKENI. V was cut by 3 bases and J by 7 bases, with 21 bases left in between. CDR3 size: 16 residues. The CDR3 bases are TGTGCCAGCTCACCGACCCTTGGAGGGAGTACCGCTGGCTACACCTTC. Amino acid sequence: CASSPTLGGSTAGYTF. The complete variable domain, with remaining parts taken from reference TRBV18 and TRBJ1-2, reads NAGVMQNPRHLVRRRGQEARLRCSPMKGHSHVYWYRQLPEEGLKFMVYLQKENIIDESGMPKERFSAEFPKEGPSILRIQQVVRGDSAAYFCASSPTLGGSTAGYTFGSGTRLTVV.

This clone was detected ten times or more. The chain uses TRBV28 and TRBJ2-4; D unclear. Germline V lookup: CDR1 MDHEN, CDR2 SYDVKM. This CDR3 region has 14 residues. Trimming cost V 6 bases and J 0 bases, with 9 bases left between them. The CDR3 DNA reads TGTGCCAGCAGAAAAAGGCTAGCCAAAAACATTCAGTACTTC. Its protein is CASRKRLAKNIQYF.

This chain joins TRBV5-6 and TRBJ1-1; 9 bases fit TRBD1. The V segment lost 4 bases and the J segment 3 bases; nucleotides outside the gene matches: 4. CDR1 is SGHDT and CDR2 is YYEEEE in the germline V gene. There are 14 residues in the CDR3. Written as DNA, the CDR3 is TGTGCCAGCAGCCCGGGACAGGGATACACTGAAGCTTTCTTT. It yields the protein CASSPGQGYTEAFF.

The J gene is TRBJ2-2, the V gene TRBV7-2; possibly TRBD1 for D (5 bases). Trimming cost V 5 bases and J 5 bases, with 12 bases left between them. CDR3 size: 14 residues. The germline V gene encodes CDR1 SGHTA and CDR2 FQGNSA. The chain's CDR3 is CASSQRGGTGELFF. The CDR3 DNA reads as TGTGCCAGCAGCCAAAGGGGTGGTACCGGGGAGCTGTTTTTT.

This clone turned up a few times. The chain carries TRBV5-4 and TRBJ1-4, with TRBD1 matching over 11 bases. CDR3 length equals 15 residues. Unmatched junction bases numbered 6, after V lost 4 bases and J lost 7 bases. The V gene's germline CDR1 is SGHNT and CDR2 YYREEE (reference sequence). CDR3 bases: TGTGCCAGCAGCATCCGGGACAGGGGGTCTGAAAAACTGTTTTTT. Translated: CASSIRDRGSEKLFF.

The genes are TRBV7-9 and TRBJ2-7, with D possibly matching TRBD2 (6 bases). Germline V gene data show CDR1 as SEHNR and CDR2 as FQNEAQ (reference sequence). The length of the CDR3 is 14 residues. Trimming left V 5 bases short and J 0 bases short, with 11 bases between. CDR3 protein: CASSVPGSSYEQYF. The CDR3 DNA sequence: TGTGCCAGCAGCGTTCCCGGGAGCTCCTACGAGCAGTACTTC.

The chain is built from TRBV28 and TRBJ1-2; D uncertain. CDR1 and CDR2 from the germline V gene are MDHEN and SYDVKM. The CDR3 contains 11 residues. The CDR3 nucleotides read TGTGGGGTAGTTGGGAACTATGGCTACACCTTC. This encodes CGVVGNYGYTF.

CDR3 sequence reads: CASSSLAGGGLTDTQYF. The CDR3, as DNA: TGCGCCAGCAGCAGCTTAGCGGGAGGAGGTCTTACAGATACGCAGTATTTT. V usage is TRBV5-1 and J usage is TRBJ2-3, with 10 bases matching TRBD2. The CDR3 has 17 amino acids. CDR1 is SGHRS, CDR2 YFSETQ, per germline. V dropped 4 bases and J dropped 3; count of bases not matched to a gene: 11.

This clone was observed a few times. The chain joins TRBV5-4 to TRBJ2-3, with D possibly being TRBD1 (7 bases). V was pared by 4 bases and J by 1 base, with 10 bases between. The V gene's germline CDR1 is SGHNT and CDR2 YYREEE (reference sequence). The CDR3 has 14 residues. The CDR3 reads CASSAGQRTDTQYF. The CDR3 DNA is TGTGCCAGCAGCGCGGGACAGCGCACAGATACGCAGTATTTT. The variable domain in full, with the rest retrieved from reference TRBV5-4 and TRBJ2-3, is ETGVTQSPTHLIKTRGQQVTLRCSSQSGHNTVSWYQQALGQGPQFIFQYYREEENGRGNFPPRFSGLQFPNYSSELNVNALELDDSALYLCASSAGQRTDTQYFGPGTRLTVL.

The chain combines TRBV5-1 with TRBJ1-4, with 11 bases matching TRBD1. The CDR3 spans 14 residues. CDR1 SGHRS and CDR2 YFSETQ come from the germline V gene. V shed 4 bases and J 7 bases; nucleotides not matched to a gene: 3. CDR3 DNA: TGCGCCAGCAGCGAGGGACAGGGGGGTGAAAAACTGTTTTTT. This translates into CASSEGQGGEKLFF.

The chain links TRBV30 to TRBJ1-1; a weak D match, TRBD1 (5 bases). Per the germline V gene, CDR1 is GTSNPN and CDR2 is SVGIG (reference sequence). V was pared by 8 bases and J by 3 bases, with 19 bases between. The CDR3 contains 14 residues. CDR3 region: CARGSRVLDTEAFF. The CDR3 coding sequence is TGTGCCCGGGGGTCCAGGGTACTCGACACTGAAGCTTTCTTT.

This clone was counted only a few times. J is TRBJ1-1 and V is TRBV10-3, with D unclear. This CDR3 comprises 15 residues. The V gene lost 0 bases and the J gene lost 4 bases, with 12 bases spanning the gap. Germline V gives CDR1 ENHRY, CDR2 SYGVKD. The CDR3: CAISESGGSTTEAFF. CDR3 coding DNA: TGTGCCATCAGTGAGTCAGGAGGGAGTACCACTGAAGCTTTCTTT.

J is TRBJ2-5 and V is TRBV7-2; 10 positions agree with TRBD1. The V and J ends lost 3 bases and 2 bases, in that order; junction bases with no gene match: 3. The CDR3 covers 15 residues. Germline V lookup: CDR1 SGHTA, CDR2 FQGNSA. The CDR3 region has the DNA TGTGCCAGCAGCTTGGGACAGGGGTCTCAAGAGACCCAGTACTTC. As protein: CASSLGQGSQETQYF.

The table lists this clone with a few counts. The genes are TRBV19 and TRBJ2-2; D is ambiguous. V lost 5 bases to trimming and J lost 3 bases, with 7 bases between them. Germline V CDR1 and CDR2: LNHDA, SQIVND (reference sequence). The CDR3 loop spans 13 amino acids. CDR3 sequence (DNA): TGTGCCAGTAGTTTCCAGGACACCGGGGAGCTGTTTTTT. It yields the protein CASSFQDTGELFF.